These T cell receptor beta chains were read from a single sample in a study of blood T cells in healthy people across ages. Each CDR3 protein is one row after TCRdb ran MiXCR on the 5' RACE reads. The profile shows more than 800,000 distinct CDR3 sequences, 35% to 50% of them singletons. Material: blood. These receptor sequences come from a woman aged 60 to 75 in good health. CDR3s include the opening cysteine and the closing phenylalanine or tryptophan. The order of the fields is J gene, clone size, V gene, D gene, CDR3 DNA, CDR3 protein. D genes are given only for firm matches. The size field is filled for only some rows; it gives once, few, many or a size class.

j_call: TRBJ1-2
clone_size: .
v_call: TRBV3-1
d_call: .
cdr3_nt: TGTGCCAGCAGCCACCTTAAGGGCGGACCAAATGGCTACACCTTC
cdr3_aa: CASSHLKGGPNGYTF

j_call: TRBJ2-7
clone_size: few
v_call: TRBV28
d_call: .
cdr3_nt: TGTGCCAGCAGCAAAGGGGGCAGCGGGATTGAGCAGTACTTC
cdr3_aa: CASSKGGSGIEQYF

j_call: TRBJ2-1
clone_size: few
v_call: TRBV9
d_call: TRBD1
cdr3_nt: TGTGCCAGCAGCGAAACCGGGACAGATTACAATGAGCAGTTCTTC
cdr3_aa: CASSETGTDYNEQFF

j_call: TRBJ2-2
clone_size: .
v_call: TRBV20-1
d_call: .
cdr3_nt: TGCAGTGCTAGCGGGCACGACACCGGGGAGCTGTTTTTT
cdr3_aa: CSASGHDTGELFF

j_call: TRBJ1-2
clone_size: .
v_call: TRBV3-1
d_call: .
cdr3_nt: TGTGCCAGCAGCCAAGTCAGGCGGGGGAACTATGGCTACACCTTC
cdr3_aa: CASSQVRRGNYGYTF

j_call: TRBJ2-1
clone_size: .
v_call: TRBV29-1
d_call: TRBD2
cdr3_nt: TGCAGCGCCCTACCTACTAGCGGGCCTTACAATGAGCAGTTCTTC
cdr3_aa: CSALPTSGPYNEQFF

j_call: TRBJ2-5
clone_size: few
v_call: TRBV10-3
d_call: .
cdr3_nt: TGTGCCATCAGTGAGTCAGGTTCAGCGGGTAGGGGAGAGACCCAGTACTTC
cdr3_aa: CAISESGSAGRGETQYF

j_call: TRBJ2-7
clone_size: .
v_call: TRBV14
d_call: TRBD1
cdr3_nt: TGTGCCAGCAGCCCGATGGGACAGATTTACGAGCAGTACTTC
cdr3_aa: CASSPMGQIYEQYF

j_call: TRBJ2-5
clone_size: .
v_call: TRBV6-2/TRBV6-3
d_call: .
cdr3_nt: TGTGCCAGCAGGCCCGGATTAGAAGAGACCCAGTACTTC
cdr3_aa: CASRPGLEETQYF

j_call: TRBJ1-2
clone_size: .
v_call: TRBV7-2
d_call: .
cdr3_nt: TGTGCCAGCAGCTTAGACAGGTTTAACTATGGCTACACCTTC
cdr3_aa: CASSLDRFNYGYTF

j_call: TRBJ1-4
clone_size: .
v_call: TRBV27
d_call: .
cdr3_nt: TGTGCCAGCAGTTGGACTTTCGGAGGGGCGCGTCAGGAAAAACTGTTTTTT
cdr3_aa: CASSWTFGGARQEKLFF

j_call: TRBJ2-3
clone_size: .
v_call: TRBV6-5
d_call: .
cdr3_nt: TGTGCCAGCAGTTACAATTTTGGGGGCACAGATACGCAGTATTTT
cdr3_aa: CASSYNFGGTDTQYF

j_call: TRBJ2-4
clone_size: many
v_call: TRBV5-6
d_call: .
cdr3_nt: TGTGCCAGCAGCTTTTTCAGGTCACAAACCAAAAACATTCAGTACTTC
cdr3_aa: CASSFFRSQTKNIQYF

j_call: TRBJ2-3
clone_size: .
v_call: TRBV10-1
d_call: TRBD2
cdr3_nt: TGCGCCAGCAGTGAGCGGCGACTAGCGGGAGGAGCAGATACGCAGTATTTT
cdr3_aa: CASSERRLAGGADTQYF

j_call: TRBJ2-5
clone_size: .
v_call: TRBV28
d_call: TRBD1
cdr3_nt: TGTGCCAGCGAGCGACTCGGACAGGGTATAGAGACCCAGTACTTC
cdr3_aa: CASERLGQGIETQYF

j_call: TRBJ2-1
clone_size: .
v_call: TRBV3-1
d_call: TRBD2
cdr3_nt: TGTGCCAGCAGCCAAGCTGAGGGGCGGGAGCTTTACAATGAGCAGTTCTTC
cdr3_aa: CASSQAEGRELYNEQFF

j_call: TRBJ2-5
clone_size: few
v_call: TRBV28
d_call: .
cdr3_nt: TGTGCCAGCAGCCCTTCGGGCTCGGGCGAAGAGACCCAGTACTTC
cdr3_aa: CASSPSGSGEETQYF

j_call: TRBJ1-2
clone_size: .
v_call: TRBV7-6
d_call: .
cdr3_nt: TGTGCCAGCAGCCCGCGCCCAGGGGATTTAGGCTACACCTTC
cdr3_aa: CASSPRPGDLGYTF